This T cell receptor beta chain was recorded in a study of cytomegalovirus exposure and HLA in healthy donors. Study information: Previous work identified roughly 120 million unique TCR beta sequences from around 200 million T cells. General study results and limits: There were reportedly fewer N-insertions in an Asian-associated ancestry cluster than the roughly 670-donor mean, in a later analysis.

As concerns this clone: Its antigen is undetermined.

Sampled while nominally healthy, donors likely had unrecorded immune exposures. Use of 60 Vbeta and 13 Jbeta primers characterized the PCR. How the authors handled the data: Roughly 11 million shared chains were among 80 million or so unique TCR beta chains counted in a later analysis. Method: immunoSEQ multiplex PCR; TCRdb's copy keeps in-frame clones and lacks some. That table supplies the V and J calls and clone size; D and trimming were determined from the DNA. The sample consists of over 120,000 clones, about 77% of them appearing once. The V gene's germline CDR1 is SGHNT and CDR2 YENEEA. The CDR3 sequence is 13 residues long. Trimming shortened V by 10 bases and J by 3 bases, and 16 bases separated the two germline ends.

The sequence was obtained from a male donor in good health and CMV-seronegative. The specimen was PBMCs. The chain recombines TRBV11-3 with TRBJ2-7; D perhaps matches TRBD2 (6 bases). The CDR3 region is CATETRFNYEQYF. The CDR3, as DNA: TGTGCCACAGAGACTAGGTTTAACTACGAGCAGTACTTC.